The 19 T cell receptor beta chains in this list originate from one sample, sequenced in a study of CD8 T cells in ankylosing spondylitis. Study-wide results and caveats: It appeared that ankylosing spondylitis blood was characterized by a TCR beta motif of fewer than ten highly homologous variants.

TCRdb re-called the 5' RACE reads with MiXCR, one entry per CDR3 protein. The table lists roughly 700,000 distinct CDR3 sequences, around 19% of them singletons. No antigen is known for these receptors. The specimen sequenced was blood, either unsorted or a sorted T cell fraction (not recorded which). The source is a male donor with ankylosing spondylitis.

V and J are TRBV3-1 and TRBJ2-2; D assignment may be TRBD1 or TRBD2 (6 bases each). CDR3 length: 16 amino acids. Germline lookup yields CDR1 LGHDT and CDR2 YNNKEL (reference sequence). V lost 4 bases to trimming and J lost 0 bases, with 12 bases between them. CDR3 amino acids: CASSPGGTTNTGELFF. The DNA of the CDR3 is TGTGCCAGCAGCCCAGGCGGGACAACGAACACCGGGGAGCTGTTTTTT.

The V call is TRBV20-1, the J call TRBJ2-5, with 8 bases matching TRBD1. The CDR3 consists of 14 residues. The V segment lost 6 bases and the J segment 5 bases; nucleotides outside the gene matches: 11. The germline gives CDR1 DFQATT, CDR2 SNEGSKA (reference sequence). The CDR3 loop reads CSARTGTSRETQYF. The CDR3 DNA reads TGCAGTGCCCGGACAGGGACAAGTAGGGAGACCCAGTACTTC.

This clonotype was picked up a small number of times. The chain combines TRBV20-1 with TRBJ2-1, with TRBD2 matching over 12 bases. CDR1 and CDR2 (germline): DFQATT, SNEGSKA (reference sequence). V was clipped by 0 bases and J by 4 bases; unmatched bases: 1. The CDR3 is made up of 15 amino acids. CDR3 DNA sequence: TGCAGTGCTAGAGATCTAGCGGGAGGGTACAATGAGCAGTTCTTC. Amino acids: CSARDLAGGYNEQFF.

The rearrangement links TRBV10-3 to TRBJ2-7; D is uncertain. Germline CDR1 is ENHRY and CDR2 is SYGVKD. This CDR3 has 15 amino acids. V gave up 5 bases and J gave up 2 bases, with 16 bases separating them. The DNA for the CDR3 is TGTGCCATCAGTACCTCCGGGTCCTGGACCTACGAGCAGTACTTC. Its translation is CAISTSGSWTYEQYF.

This clonotype was seen a few times. The chain couples TRBV2 to TRBJ1-5; D may be TRBD1 (5 bases). Germline loops: CDR1 SNHLY, CDR2 FYNNEI. The CDR3 runs to 13 residues. Trimming left V 5 bases short and J 5 bases short, with 10 bases between. The CDR3 is CASSRQPYQPQHF. CDR3 sequence (DNA): TGTGCCAGCAGTCGACAGCCTTATCAGCCCCAGCATTTT.

Only a few counts were recorded for this clonotype. The chain recombines TRBV20-1 with TRBJ2-4; the D gene could be TRBD1 or TRBD2 (6 bases each). Trimming removed 2 bases from V and 5 bases from J, with 19 bases in between. Per the germline V gene, CDR1 is DFQATT and CDR2 is SNEGSKA (reference sequence). The CDR3 contains 16 residues. As DNA, the CDR3 is TGCAGTGCTAGATCTCGGGACCGCCGGGGGCAAAACATTCAGTACTTC. Translating gives CSARSRDRRGQNIQYF.

The chain employs TRBV4-1 and TRBJ1-3, with D possibly TRBD1 on 6 matching bases. V was trimmed by 1 base and J by 2 bases, leaving 21 bases between them. The CDR3 totals 19 residues. Per the germline V gene, CDR1 is MGHRA and CDR2 is YSYEKL. The CDR3 nucleotides are TGCGCCAGCAGCCAAGGAAGGGCCGGGGGCCGTAGACCTGGAAACACCATATATTTT. Encoded protein: CASSQGRAGGRRPGNTIYF.

This clonotype has a handful of counts. This chain connects TRBV24-1 to TRBJ2-5, with D perhaps matching TRBD1 (7 bases). The V and J ends lost 5 bases and 2 bases respectively, with 11 bases between them. Germline lookup yields CDR1 KGHDR and CDR2 SFDVKD. The CDR3 sequence is 14 residues long. CDR3 DNA: TGTGCCACCAGTGTGACAGGGAGGCAAGAGACCCAGTACTTC. Its translation is CATSVTGRQETQYF.

The gene calls are TRBV7-6 and TRBJ1-6, with a weak D call TRBD1 (5 bases). The CDR3 sequence is 13 residues long. Germline V CDR1 and CDR2: SGHVS, FNYEAQ. The CDR3: CVTPRQNNSPLHF. For the CDR3, the DNA is TGTGTTACTCCGCGACAGAATAATTCACCCCTCCACTTT.

The V gene is TRBV6-6, the J gene TRBJ1-3; D remains ambiguous. This CDR3 is built from 10 residues. CDR1 is MNHNY, CDR2 SVGAGI, per germline (reference sequence). Trimming stripped 6 bases from V and 8 bases from J, with 5 bases between. This CDR3 is CASSLDTIYF. The CDR3 DNA follows: TGTGCCAGCAGCCTAGACACCATATATTTT.

The chain couples TRBV29-1 to TRBJ2-7, with D perhaps matching TRBD2 (5 bases). The CDR3 extends over 13 amino acids. With 0 bases removed from V and 0 bases from J, the gap between germline ends came to 6 bases. Per germline, CDR1 SQVTM and CDR2 ANQGSEA. CDR3 bases: TGCAGCGTTGAAGATGGGAGCTCCTACGAGCAGTACTTC. Encoded protein: CSVEDGSSYEQYF.

The rearrangement uses TRBV7-9 and TRBJ1-1; D unresolved. Between the trimmed V and J ends, which lost 5 bases and 0 bases, there was a span of 13 bases. The CDR3 is 15 residues long. Germline V gene data show CDR1 as SEHNR and CDR2 as FQNEAQ (reference sequence). CDR3 region: CASSLPLGLNTEAFF. CDR3 DNA: TGTGCCAGCAGCCTACCGTTGGGATTGAACACTGAAGCTTTCTTT.

The chain has TRBV4-3 and TRBJ2-1; 8 nucleotides agree with TRBD2. The trim removed 4 bases at V and 6 bases at J, leaving 14 bases unmatched. The CDR3 sequence is 17 residues long. Looked up from germline, CDR1 is LGHNA and CDR2 is YSLEER. The CDR3 DNA reads TGCGCCAGCAGCCTCGGAGCCGGGACTAGGGTTTTCAATGAGCAGTTCTTC. This codes for CASSLGAGTRVFNEQFF.

This clonotype came up a few times. The chain carries TRBV4-3 and TRBJ2-5, with D maybe TRBD2 (5 bases). There are 12 residues in the CDR3. V was pared by 5 bases and J by 7 bases, with 11 bases between. Germline CDR1 is LGHNA and CDR2 is YSLEER. The CDR3 DNA is TGCGCCAGCAGCTACGAGGGCGGGACCCAGTACTTC. It is translated as CASSYEGGTQYF.

This clonotype has only a few counts. The chain joins TRBV6-1 to TRBJ2-3; D may be TRBD2 (7 bases). Germline values: CDR1 MNHNS, CDR2 SASEGT. Trimming stripped 6 bases from V and 6 bases from J, with 22 bases between. The CDR3 loop spans 16 amino acids. The CDR3 sequence is CASRMTGGGFTDTQYF. For the CDR3, the DNA is TGTGCCAGCAGGATGACGGGGGGCGGTTTTACGGATACGCAGTATTTT.

The rearrangement links TRBV11-3 to TRBJ2-2; D not certain. The CDR3 extends over 15 amino acids. V was clipped by 5 bases and J by 6 bases, with 16 bases between them. Germline V gene lookup returns CDR1 SGHNT and CDR2 YENEEA. CDR3 region: CASSARSRLAGELFF. The DNA of the CDR3 is TGTGCCAGCAGCGCTCGTTCTCGACTGGCCGGGGAGCTGTTTTTT. The complete variable domain, with remaining parts taken from reference TRBV11-3 and TRBJ2-2, reads EAGVVQSPRYKIIEKKQPVAFWCNPISGHNTLYWYLQNLGQGPELLIRYENEEAVDDSQLPKDRFSAERLKGVDSTLKIQPAELGDSAVYLCASSARSRLAGELFFGEGSRLTVL.

The J gene is TRBJ2-5, the V gene TRBV13, with D possibly being TRBD1 (5 bases). Germline-derived CDR1 and CDR2 are PRHDT and FYEKMQ (reference sequence). Deletions cut 5 bases from V and 5 bases from J, with 12 bases between. This CDR3 has 13 residues. This chain's CDR3 is CASSPKGAETQYF. The CDR3 DNA sequence: TGTGCCAGCAGCCCAAAAGGGGCGGAGACCCAGTACTTC.

This clonotype was observed a few times. The chain is built from TRBV20-1 and TRBJ2-7; D possibly matches TRBD1 or TRBD2 (5 bases each). The CDR3 is 17 residues long. The germline V and J ends were trimmed by 0 bases and 2 bases, with 20 bases remaining between them. From germline, CDR1 is DFQATT and CDR2 SNEGSKA (reference sequence). CDR3 sequence: CSARDLSSRMGAYEQYF. The CDR3 DNA is TGCAGTGCTAGAGATCTCTCCTCGCGTATGGGGGCCTACGAGCAGTACTTC.

The chain recombines TRBV10-2 with TRBJ1-6; D not certain. Deletions cut 2 bases from V and 9 bases from J, with 8 bases between. Germline V gene data show CDR1 as WSHSY and CDR2 as SAAADI. The CDR3 loop spans 13 amino acids. CDR3 loop: CASSEGIFSPLHF. CDR3 DNA sequence: TGCGCCAGCAGTGAGGGAATTTTTTCACCCCTCCACTTT.